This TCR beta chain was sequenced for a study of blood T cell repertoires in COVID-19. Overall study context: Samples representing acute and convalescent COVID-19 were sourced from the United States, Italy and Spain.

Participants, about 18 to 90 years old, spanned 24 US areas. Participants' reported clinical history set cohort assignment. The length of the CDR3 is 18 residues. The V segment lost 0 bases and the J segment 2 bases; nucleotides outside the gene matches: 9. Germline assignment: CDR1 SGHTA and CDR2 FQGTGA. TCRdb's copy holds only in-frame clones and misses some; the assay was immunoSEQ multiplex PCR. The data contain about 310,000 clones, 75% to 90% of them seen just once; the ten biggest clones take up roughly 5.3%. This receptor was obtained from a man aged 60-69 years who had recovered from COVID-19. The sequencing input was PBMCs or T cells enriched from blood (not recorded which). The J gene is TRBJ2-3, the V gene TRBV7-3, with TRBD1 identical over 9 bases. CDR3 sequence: CASSLTFIGQGITDTQYF. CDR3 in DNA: TGTGCCAGCAGCTTAACGTTCATCGGACAGGGGATCACAGATACGCAGTATTTT.